The 14 T cell receptor beta chains reported below all come from one sample, sequenced in a study of tumor-infiltrating lymphocytes in primary liver carcinoma. Out of unsorted whole blood came the blood RNA, and germline DNA was extracted as well. From about 530 ng total RNA, TCR beta cDNA was generated with a primer in the constant region. ARM-PCR, slightly modified, supplied the TCR beta libraries through three nested multiplex PCR rounds. Each of the first two PCR rounds ran nine to ten cycles with TRBV1-TRBV30 forward and C-beta reverse primers. Each CDR3 protein gets one entry after TCRdb re-called the multiplex PCR reads with MiXCR. The sample holds just over 300,000 distinct CDR3 sequences, 50% to 75% seen once. The sample comprised peripheral blood. The origin of the receptors is a woman in her 30s with primary liver carcinoma and hepatitis B virus infection.

Of note for this clonotype: Relative to the germline gene, one junction end is altered; a read error may explain this. This chain joins TRBV5-5 and TRBJ1-5; perhaps TRBD1 as D (6 bases). CDR3 length: 16 residues. CDR1 SGHKS and CDR2 YYEKEE come from the germline V gene (reference sequence). This chain's CDR3 is CASSRYITGTNQSQHF. In nucleotides, the CDR3 is TGCGCCAGCAGCCGATATATAACAGGGACCAATCAGTCCCAGCATTTT.

Ten or more counts support this clonotype. The chain is built from TRBV4-1 and TRBJ1-4, with 10 bases fitting TRBD1. After removal of 3 bases from V and 6 bases from J, the junction contained 4 bases not matched to a gene. The CDR3 is 15 residues long. In germline, CDR1 is MGHRA, CDR2 YSYEKL. The chain's CDR3 is CASSHEGQGHEKLFF. The CDR3 region has the DNA TGCGCCAGCAGCCACGAGGGACAGGGGCATGAAAAACTGTTTTTT.

With regard to this clonotype: An end of the junction does not agree with germline; a read error may underlie this. The V gene is TRBV13, the J gene TRBJ1-1; D unresolved. The CDR3 length is 15 residues. CDR1 is PRHDT, CDR2 FYEKMQ, per germline (reference sequence). The CDR3 here is CASSLRGGKNTETFF. The CDR3 nucleotides read TGTGCCAGCAGCTTACGCGGTGGCAAGAACACTGAAACTTTCTTT. The variable domain in full, completed from reference TRBV13 and TRBJ1-1, reads AAGVIQSPRHLIKEKRETATLKCYPIPRHDTVYWYQQGPGQDPQFLISFYEKMQSDKGSIPDRFSAQQFSDYHSELNMSSLELGDSALYFCASSLRGGKNTETFFGQGTRLTVV.

The chain carries TRBV6-5 and TRBJ2-7; 8 nucleotides match TRBD2. V lost 0 bases to trimming and J lost 7 bases; unmatched junction nucleotides: 8. Germline V gene data show CDR1 as MNHEY and CDR2 as SVGAGI. The CDR3 has 15 residues. The CDR3 here is CASSYSLSGGGEQYF. The CDR3 DNA follows: TGTGCCAGCAGTTACTCCTTATCGGGAGGGGGGGAGCAGTACTTC.

This clonotype was counted only a few times. This sequence joins TRBV12-3 or TRBV12-4 and TRBJ1-1, with D unclear. The CDR3 has 12 amino acids. V was clipped by 7 bases and J by 1 base, with 7 bases between them. In DNA form, the CDR3 reads TGTGCCAGCACCCGGGGGAACACTGAAGCTTTCTTT. It translates to CASTRGNTEAFF.

The gene calls are TRBV12-3 or TRBV12-4 and TRBJ2-7; 8 bases fit TRBD1. V shed 2 bases and J 0 bases; nucleotides not matched to a gene: 3. This CDR3 region has 15 residues. Here the CDR3 DNA reads TGTGCCAGCAGTTTATCAGGGGGCGCCTCCTACGAGCAGTACTTC. It yields the protein CASSLSGGASYEQYF.

On this clonotype: A clone one base away is much larger, so this may be a read error. The CDR3 loop is CPSHPSFQPQHF. The CDR3 bases are TGCCCCAGCCACCCTAGCTTTCAGCCCCAGCATTTT. The chain joins TRBV4-3 to TRBJ1-5; D is unclear. Germline V lookup: CDR1 LGHNA, CDR2 YSLEER. This CDR3 spans 12 amino acids.

This clonotype was seen repeatedly, ten times or more. The gene calls are TRBV11-3 and TRBJ2-2, with TRBD2 matching over 10 bases. The germline V gene has CDR1 SGHNT and CDR2 YENEEA. The J segment lost 1 base and the V segment lost 5 bases, leaving 4 bases of the junction unmatched. The CDR3 has 16 amino acids. The CDR3 nucleotides are TGTGCCAGCAGCCCCCGACTAGCGGGGAACACCGGGGAGCTGTTTTTT. Encoded protein: CASSPRLAGNTGELFF. Complete variable domain (other parts from reference TRBV11-3 and TRBJ2-2): EAGVVQSPRYKIIEKKQPVAFWCNPISGHNTLYWYLQNLGQGPELLIRYENEEAVDDSQLPKDRFSAERLKGVDSTLKIQPAELGDSAVYLCASSPRLAGNTGELFFGEGSRLTVL.

The J gene is TRBJ1-1, the V gene TRBV12-3 or TRBV12-4, with D possibly being TRBD1 (6 bases). Trimming shortened V by 7 bases and J by 6 bases, and 15 bases separated the two germline ends. The CDR3 is 13 residues long. The CDR3, as DNA: TGTGCCAGCAATCCCCCGGGACATCCTGAAGCTTTCTTT. Its protein is CASNPPGHPEAFF.

This clonotype was seen a few times. V and J are TRBV7-9 and TRBJ2-3, with 11 bases lining up with TRBD2. Germline V gene lookup returns CDR1 SEHNR and CDR2 FQNEAQ (reference sequence). Trimming cost V 2 bases and J 4 bases; bases outside gene matches: 5. The CDR3 consists of 16 residues. For the CDR3, the DNA is TGTGCCAGCAGCTTATTGGTAGCGGGGGGGTCAGATACGCAGTATTTT. Translated: CASSLLVAGGSDTQYF.

The CDR3 sequence: CASSWKTEETQYF. CDR3 sequence (DNA): TGTGCCAGCAGCTGGAAAACCGAGGAGACCCAGTACTTC. This rearrangement joins TRBV7-9 to TRBJ2-5; D call uncertain. V shed 4 bases and J shed 5 bases, with 11 bases lying between them. The V gene's germline CDR1 is SEHNR and CDR2 FQNEAQ (reference sequence). The CDR3 loop spans 13 amino acids.

This clonotype was recorded a few times. The J gene is TRBJ1-1, the V gene TRBV7-3; TRBD1 agrees at 8 bases. The CDR3 has 14 residues. J was trimmed by 3 bases and V by 6 bases; bases with no gene match: 6. From germline, CDR1 is SGHTA and CDR2 FQGTGA. The CDR3 region has the DNA TGTGCCAGCAGTATCGGACAGGGTCACACTGAAGCTTTCTTT. Translation: CASSIGQGHTEAFF.

The V and J genes are TRBV28 and TRBJ2-3; D may be TRBD1 (6 bases). Trimming took off 8 bases at V and 0 bases at J, with 15 bases between the two ends. The CDR3 loop spans 15 amino acids. The V gene's germline CDR1 is MDHEN and CDR2 SYDVKM. CDR3 sequence: CASDPERGSTDTQYF. In nucleotides, the CDR3 is TGTGCCAGCGACCCCGAAAGGGGGAGCACAGATACGCAGTATTTT.

For this clonotype: A much larger clone differs from this one at a single base, so this may be a read error. The chain is built from TRBV28 and TRBJ1-3; D gene ambiguous. CDR3 size: 14 residues. CDR1 and CDR2 (germline): MDHEN, SYDVKM. The CDR3 DNA sequence: TGTGCCAGCACCAGACCCGTCCACCGCCCGGCCATACATTTT. It yields the protein CASTRPVHRPAIHF.